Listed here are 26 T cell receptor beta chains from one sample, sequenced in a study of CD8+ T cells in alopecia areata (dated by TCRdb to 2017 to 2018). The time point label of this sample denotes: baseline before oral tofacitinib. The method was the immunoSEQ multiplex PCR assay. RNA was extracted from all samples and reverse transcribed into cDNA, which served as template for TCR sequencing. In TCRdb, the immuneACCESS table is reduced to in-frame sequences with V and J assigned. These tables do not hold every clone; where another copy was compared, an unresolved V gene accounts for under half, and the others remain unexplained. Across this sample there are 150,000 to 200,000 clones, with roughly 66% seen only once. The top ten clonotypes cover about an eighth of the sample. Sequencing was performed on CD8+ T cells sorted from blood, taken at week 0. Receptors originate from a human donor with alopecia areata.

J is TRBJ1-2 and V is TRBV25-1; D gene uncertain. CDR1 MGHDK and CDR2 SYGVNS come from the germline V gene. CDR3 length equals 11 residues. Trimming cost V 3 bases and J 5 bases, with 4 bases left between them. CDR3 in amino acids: CASSEEYGYTF. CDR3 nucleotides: TGTGCCAGCAGTGAGGAGTATGGCTACACCTTC.

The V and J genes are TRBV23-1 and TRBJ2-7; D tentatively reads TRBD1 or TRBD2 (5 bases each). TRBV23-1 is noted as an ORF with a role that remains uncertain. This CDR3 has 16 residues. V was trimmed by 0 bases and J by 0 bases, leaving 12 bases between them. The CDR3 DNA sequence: TGCGCCAGCAGTCAATCGATAGGGACCGACTCCTACGAGCAGTACTTC. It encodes CASSQSIGTDSYEQYF.

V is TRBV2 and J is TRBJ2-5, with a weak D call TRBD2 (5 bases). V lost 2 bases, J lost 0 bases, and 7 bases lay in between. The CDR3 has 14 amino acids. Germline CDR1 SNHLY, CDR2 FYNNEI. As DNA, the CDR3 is TGTGCCAGCAGTGAACTGCGGGACCAAGAGACCCAGTACTTC. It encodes CASSELRDQETQYF.

CDR3 coding DNA: TGTGCCAGCAGGGCTGGACGGGATGGCTACACCTTC. This codes for CASRAGRDGYTF. The rearrangement links TRBV27 to TRBJ1-2; unclear D gene. The germline V gene has CDR1 MNHEY and CDR2 SMNVEV (reference sequence). Trimming took off 6 bases at V and 6 bases at J, with 11 bases between the two ends. This CDR3 has 12 amino acids.

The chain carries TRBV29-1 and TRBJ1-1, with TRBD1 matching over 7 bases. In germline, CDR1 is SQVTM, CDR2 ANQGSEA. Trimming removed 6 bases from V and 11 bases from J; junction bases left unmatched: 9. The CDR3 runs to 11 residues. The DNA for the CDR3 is TGCAGCGTACGAACAGGGGTAGTGGCTTTCTTT. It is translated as CSVRTGVVAFF.

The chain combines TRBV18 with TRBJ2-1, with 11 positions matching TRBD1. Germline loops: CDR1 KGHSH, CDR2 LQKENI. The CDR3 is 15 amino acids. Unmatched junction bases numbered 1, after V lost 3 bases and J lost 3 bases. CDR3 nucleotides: TGTGCCAGCTCACCCGGGACAGGGGGCTACAATGAGCAGTTCTTC. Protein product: CASSPGTGGYNEQFF.

The DNA for the CDR3 is TGTGCCAGCAGGGACGTCTACGAGCAGTACTTC. It is translated as CASRDVYEQYF. The V call is TRBV6-5, the J call TRBJ2-7; D gene uncertain. The germline V gene has CDR1 MNHEY and CDR2 SVGAGI. The CDR3 loop spans 11 amino acids. Trimming took off 6 bases at V and 3 bases at J, with 6 bases between the two ends.

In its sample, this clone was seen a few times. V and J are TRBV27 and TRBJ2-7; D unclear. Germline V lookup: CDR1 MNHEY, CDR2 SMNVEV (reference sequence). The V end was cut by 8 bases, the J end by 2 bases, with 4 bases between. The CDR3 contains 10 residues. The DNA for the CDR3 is TGTGCCAGCGGGCCCTACGAGCAGTACTTC. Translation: CASGPYEQYF.

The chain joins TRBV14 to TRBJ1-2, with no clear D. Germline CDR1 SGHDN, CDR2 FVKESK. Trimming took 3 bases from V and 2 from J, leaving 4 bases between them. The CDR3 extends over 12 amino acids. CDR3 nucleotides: TGTGCCAGCAGCCAGTCGAACTATGGCTACACCTTC. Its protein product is CASSQSNYGYTF.

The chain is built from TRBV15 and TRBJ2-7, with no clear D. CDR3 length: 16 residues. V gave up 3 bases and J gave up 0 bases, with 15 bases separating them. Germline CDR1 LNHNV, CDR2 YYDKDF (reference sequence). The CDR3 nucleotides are TGTGCCACCAGCAGCCCCACGTCCCAGAGCTCCTACGAGCAGTACTTC. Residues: CATSSPTSQSSYEQYF.

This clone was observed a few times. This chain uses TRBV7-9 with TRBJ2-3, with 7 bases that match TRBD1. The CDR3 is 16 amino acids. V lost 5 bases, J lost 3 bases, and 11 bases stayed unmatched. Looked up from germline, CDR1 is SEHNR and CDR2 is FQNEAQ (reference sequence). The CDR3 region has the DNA TGTGCCAGCAGCGGACCGCAGGGGGTGCGGACAGATACGCAGTATTTT. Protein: CASSGPQGVRTDTQYF.

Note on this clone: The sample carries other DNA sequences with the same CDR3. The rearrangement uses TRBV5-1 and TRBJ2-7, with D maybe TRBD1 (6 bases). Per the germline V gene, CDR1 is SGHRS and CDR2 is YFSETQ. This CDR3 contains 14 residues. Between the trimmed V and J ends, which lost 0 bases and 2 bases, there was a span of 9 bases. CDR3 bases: TGCGCCAGCAGCTTGGAGCAGGGGCCCTACGAGCAGTACTTC. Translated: CASSLEQGPYEQYF.

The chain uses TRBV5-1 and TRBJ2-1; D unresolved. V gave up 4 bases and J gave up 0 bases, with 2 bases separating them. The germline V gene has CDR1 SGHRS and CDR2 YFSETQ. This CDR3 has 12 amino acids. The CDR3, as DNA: TGCGCCAGCAGCGACTCCTACAATGAGCAGTTCTTC. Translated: CASSDSYNEQFF.

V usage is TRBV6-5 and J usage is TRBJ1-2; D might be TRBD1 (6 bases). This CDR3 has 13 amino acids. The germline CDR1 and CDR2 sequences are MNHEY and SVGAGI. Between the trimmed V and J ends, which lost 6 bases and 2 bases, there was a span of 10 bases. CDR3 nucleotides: TGTGCCAGCAGAGGACAGAGGAACTATGGCTACACCTTC. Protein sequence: CASRGQRNYGYTF.

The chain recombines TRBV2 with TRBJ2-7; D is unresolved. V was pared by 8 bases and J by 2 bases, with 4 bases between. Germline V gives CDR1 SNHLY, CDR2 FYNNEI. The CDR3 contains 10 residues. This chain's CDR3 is CASGPYEQYF. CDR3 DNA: TGTGCCAGCGGGCCCTACGAGCAGTACTTC.

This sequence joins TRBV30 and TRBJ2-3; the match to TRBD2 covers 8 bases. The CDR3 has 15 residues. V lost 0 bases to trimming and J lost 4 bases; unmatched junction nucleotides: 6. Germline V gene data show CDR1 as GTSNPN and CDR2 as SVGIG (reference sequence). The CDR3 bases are TGTGCCTGGAGTGTAAGGACTAGCAGCTCAGATACGCAGTATTTT. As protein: CAWSVRTSSSDTQYF.

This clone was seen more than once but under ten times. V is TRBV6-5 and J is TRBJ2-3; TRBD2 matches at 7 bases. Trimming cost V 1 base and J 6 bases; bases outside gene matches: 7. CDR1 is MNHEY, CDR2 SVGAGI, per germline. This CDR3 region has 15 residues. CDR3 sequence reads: CASSYWAGEQDTQYF. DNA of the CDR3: TGTGCCAGCAGTTACTGGGCGGGGGAGCAGGATACGCAGTATTTT.

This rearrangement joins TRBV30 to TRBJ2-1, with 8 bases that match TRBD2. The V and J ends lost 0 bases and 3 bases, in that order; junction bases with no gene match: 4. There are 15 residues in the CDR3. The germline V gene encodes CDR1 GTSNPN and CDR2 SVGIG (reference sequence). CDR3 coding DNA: TGTGCCTGGAGTGTCAGCGGGGGTTACTACAATGAGCAGTTCTTC. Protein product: CAWSVSGGYYNEQFF.

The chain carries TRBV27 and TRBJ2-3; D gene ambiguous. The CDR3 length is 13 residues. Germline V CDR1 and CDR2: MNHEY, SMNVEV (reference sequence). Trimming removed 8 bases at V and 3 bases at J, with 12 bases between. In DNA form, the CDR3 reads TGTGCCAGCGGGTACCCCTTAACAGATACGCAGTATTTT. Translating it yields CASGYPLTDTQYF.

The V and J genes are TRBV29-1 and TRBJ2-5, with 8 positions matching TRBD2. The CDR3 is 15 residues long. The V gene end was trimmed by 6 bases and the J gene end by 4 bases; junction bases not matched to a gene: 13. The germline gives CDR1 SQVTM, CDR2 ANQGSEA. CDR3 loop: CSVGSGEYYRETQYF. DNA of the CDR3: TGCAGCGTGGGTAGCGGGGAGTATTATCGAGAGACCCAGTACTTC.

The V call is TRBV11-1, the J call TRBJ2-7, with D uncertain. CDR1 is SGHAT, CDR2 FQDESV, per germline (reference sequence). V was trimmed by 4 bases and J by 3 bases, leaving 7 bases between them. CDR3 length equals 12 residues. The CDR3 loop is CASSSGYYEQYF. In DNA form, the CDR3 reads TGTGCCAGCAGCTCTGGATACTACGAGCAGTACTTC.

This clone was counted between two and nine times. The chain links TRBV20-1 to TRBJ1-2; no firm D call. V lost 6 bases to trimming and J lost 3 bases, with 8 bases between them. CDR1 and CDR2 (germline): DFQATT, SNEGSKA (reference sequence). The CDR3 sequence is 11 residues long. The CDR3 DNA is TGCAGTGCGTATTCTCACTATGGCTACACCTTC. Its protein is CSAYSHYGYTF.

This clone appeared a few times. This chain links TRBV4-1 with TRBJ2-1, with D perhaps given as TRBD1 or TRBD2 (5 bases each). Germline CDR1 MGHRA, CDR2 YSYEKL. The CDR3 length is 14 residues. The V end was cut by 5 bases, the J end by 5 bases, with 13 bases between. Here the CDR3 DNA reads TGCGCCAGCAGCTTCCGGGACCCAAACAATGAGCAGTTCTTC. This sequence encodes CASSFRDPNNEQFF.

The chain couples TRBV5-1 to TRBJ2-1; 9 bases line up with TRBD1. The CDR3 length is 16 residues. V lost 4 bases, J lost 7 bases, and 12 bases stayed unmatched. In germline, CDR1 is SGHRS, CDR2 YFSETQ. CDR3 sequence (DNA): TGCGCCAGCAGCCCGATGACAGGGGGTGGGACAAATGAGCAGTTCTTC. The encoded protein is CASSPMTGGGTNEQFF.

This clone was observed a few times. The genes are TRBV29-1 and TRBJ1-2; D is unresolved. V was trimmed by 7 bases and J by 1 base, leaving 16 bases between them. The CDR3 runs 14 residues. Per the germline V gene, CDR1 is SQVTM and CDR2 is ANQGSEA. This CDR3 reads CSAAPGGNNYGYTF. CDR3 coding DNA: TGCAGCGCCGCGCCGGGAGGGAATAACTATGGCTACACCTTC.

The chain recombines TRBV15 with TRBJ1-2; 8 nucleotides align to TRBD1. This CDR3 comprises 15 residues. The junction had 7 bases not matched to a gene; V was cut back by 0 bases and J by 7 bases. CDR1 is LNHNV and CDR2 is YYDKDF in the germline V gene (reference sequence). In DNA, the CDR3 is TGTGCCACCAGCAGAGATACCGGACAGGGAGGTGGCTACACCTTC. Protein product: CATSRDTGQGGGYTF.